The 9 T cell receptor beta chains below were found in one sample sequenced in a study of low-dose radiotherapy and immunotherapy resistance in tumors. Primers used for first-strand cDNA, a TRAV- and TRBV-specific set, covered both alpha and beta chains. With a constant-region primer and a V-primer adapter, TCRs were subjected to roughly 18 PCR cycles of amplification. MiXCR, run by TCRdb on the reads, gives a single entry per CDR3 protein. Of 6,600 or so distinct CDR3 sequences listed, roughly four fifths are singletons. The source is a human donor with advanced metastatic prostate, ovarian, gallbladder or colorectal cancer (not recorded which). This table probably holds off-target reads from a library built for another chain.

The gene calls are TRBV29-1 and TRBJ2-1; no firm D call. CDR1 SQVTM and CDR2 ANQGSEA come from the germline V gene. This CDR3 is built from 14 residues. Trimming cost V 4 bases and J 0 bases, with 10 bases left between them. The CDR3 protein is CSVVWQISYNEQFF. For the CDR3, the DNA is TGCAGCGTTGTTTGGCAGATCTCCTACAATGAGCAGTTCTTC.

This clonotype was recorded only once. The chain recombines TRBV20-1 with TRBJ2-7; the match to TRBD2 covers 7 bases. V was pared by 0 bases and J by 2 bases, with 4 bases of the junction left unmatched. CDR3 length: 14 amino acids. CDR1 and CDR2 (germline): DFQATT, SNEGSKA (reference sequence). The CDR3 loop is CSARDPAGPYEQYF. Here the CDR3 DNA reads TGCAGTGCTAGAGATCCAGCGGGGCCCTACGAGCAGTACTTC.

The rearrangement links TRBV28 to TRBJ1-5; D call uncertain. Germline V lookup: CDR1 MDHEN, CDR2 SYDVKM. The length of the CDR3 is 12 residues. V lost 5 bases and J lost 0, with 2 bases in between. In nucleotides, the CDR3 is TGTGCCAGCAGTGTTAGCAATCAGCCCCAGCATTTT. This sequence encodes CASSVSNQPQHF.

The chain links TRBV28 to TRBJ2-3; TRBD2 matches at 10 bases. The V segment lost 4 bases and the J segment 5 bases; nucleotides outside the gene matches: 6. Germline CDR1 MDHEN, CDR2 SYDVKM. There are 15 residues in the CDR3. CDR3 region: CASSSAGGTKDTQYF. CDR3 in DNA: TGTGCCAGCAGTTCAGCGGGAGGGACCAAAGATACGCAGTATTTT.

The chain has TRBV26 and TRBJ2-7; the DNA was not compared with TRBD2, the D call given in the table. TRBV26 is described as a pseudogene. The length of the CDR3 is 14 residues. The CDR3 is CASSLRRAGYEQYF. The CDR3 bases are TGTGCCAGCAGTTTGAGACGGGCCGGCTACGAGCAGTACTTC.

V is TRBV6-1 and J is TRBJ2-2, with D hard to call. CDR3 length: 15 residues. V was cut by 5 bases and J by 6 bases, with 16 bases left in between. Per germline, CDR1 MNHNS and CDR2 SASEGT. CDR3: CASSYPEGIAGELFF. DNA of the CDR3: TGTGCCAGCAGTTACCCGGAAGGGATTGCCGGGGAGCTGTTTTTT.

The chain links TRBV5-1 to TRBJ2-2; D remains ambiguous. CDR1 SGHRS and CDR2 YFSETQ come from the germline V gene. This CDR3 has 15 amino acids. Trimming stripped 0 bases from V and 0 bases from J, with 6 bases between. CDR3: CASSLGHSNTGELFF. CDR3 coding DNA: TGCGCCAGCAGCTTGGGGCATTCGAACACCGGGGAGCTGTTTTTT.

A single count supports this clonotype. V and J are TRBV6-2 or TRBV6-3 and TRBJ2-2, with D unclear. Germline lookup yields CDR1 MNHEY and CDR2 SVGEGT. V shed 7 bases and J shed 5 bases, with 14 bases lying between them. This CDR3 region has 14 residues. The CDR3 here is CASTDGLPTGELFF. Written as DNA, the CDR3 is TGTGCCAGCACGGACGGGCTTCCGACCGGGGAGCTGTTTTTT.

The V gene is TRBV29-1, the J gene TRBJ1-1; D gene uncertain. Germline values: CDR1 SQVTM, CDR2 ANQGSEA. There are 14 residues in the CDR3. Trimming removed 3 bases at V and 4 bases at J, with 15 bases between. CDR3: CSVEVGVYGTEAFF. CDR3 bases: TGCAGCGTTGAGGTTGGGGTCTACGGCACTGAAGCTTTCTTT.